Listed here are 31 T cell receptor beta chains from one sample, sequenced in a study of shared clonotypes between healthy human individuals. Profiling relied on immunoSEQ multiplex PCR, and the TCRdb table lists in-frame clones only, not all of them. The table has roughly 720,000 clones, less than 95% seen once. The sequenced material came from memory CD8+ T cells from PBMCs. Noted subset: CD45RO+ cells pooled with CCR7-negative TemRA cells. These receptors came from a man younger than 35 in good health. Some clones in this sample may be carry-over from other donors' samples.

The chain couples TRBV5-1 to TRBJ1-2; D may be TRBD1 (6 bases). CDR3 length: 12 amino acids. Germline CDR1 and CDR2: SGHRS and YFSETQ. Trimming cost V 1 base and J 6 bases, with 7 bases left between them. This CDR3 is CASSLTGNGYTF. CDR3 coding DNA: TGCGCCAGCAGCTTGACAGGGAATGGCTACACCTTC.

This clone was found a few times. The chain employs TRBV28 and TRBJ1-5; D is uncertain. CDR3 length: 14 residues. Germline V gives CDR1 MDHEN, CDR2 SYDVKM. The ends were cut back, 3 bases at V and 2 bases at J, with 8 bases in the middle. The DNA of the CDR3 is TGTGCCAGCAGTTTGGGCAGACGCAATCAGCCCCAGCATTTT. It is translated as CASSLGRRNQPQHF.

CDR3 sequence: CASSPQDSYEQYF. The CDR3, as DNA: TGTGCCAGCAGCCCTCAGGACTCCTACGAGCAGTACTTC. The chain has TRBV5-6 and TRBJ2-7; D unresolved. This CDR3 is built from 13 residues. CDR1 and CDR2 (germline): SGHDT, YYEEEE. The ends were cut back, 4 bases at V and 0 bases at J, with 8 bases in the middle.

This clone was observed once. V usage is TRBV9 and J usage is TRBJ2-5, with D possibly TRBD2 on 5 matching bases. The CDR3 sequence is 15 residues long. V gave up 0 bases and J gave up 4 bases, with 13 bases separating them. The germline V gene encodes CDR1 SGDLS and CDR2 YYNGEE. This chain's CDR3 is CASSVAASSRETQYF. The CDR3 bases are TGTGCCAGCAGCGTAGCGGCTAGCTCAAGAGAGACCCAGTACTTC. The whole variable domain, filled in from reference TRBV9 and TRBJ2-5, reads DSGVTQTPKHLITATGQRVTLRCSPRSGDLSVYWYQQSLDQGLQFLIQYYNGEERAKGNILERFSAQQFPDLHSELNLSSLELGDSALYFCASSVAASSRETQYFGPGTRLLVL.

This sequence joins TRBV6-1 and TRBJ2-7; 7 bases align to TRBD1. This CDR3 has 19 amino acids. CDR1 MNHNS and CDR2 SASEGT come from the germline V gene. The V segment lost 4 bases and the J segment 4 bases; nucleotides outside the gene matches: 22. DNA of the CDR3: TGTGCCAGCAGTGGGGTCCTCGTTCAGGGGGTGGCCAACCGATACGAGCAGTACTTC. It encodes CASSGVLVQGVANRYEQYF.

V and J are TRBV5-6 and TRBJ2-7; 12 nucleotides match TRBD2. The junction had 9 bases not matched to a gene; V was cut back by 5 bases and J by 3 bases. CDR1 is SGHDT and CDR2 is YYEEEE in the germline V gene. CDR3 size: 16 residues. CDR3 sequence (DNA): TGTGCCAGCAGTACCGGGACTAGCGGGCTGGTCTACGAGCAGTACTTC. Encoded protein: CASSTGTSGLVYEQYF.

This sequence joins TRBV7-2 and TRBJ2-5; perhaps D is TRBD1 or TRBD2 (5 bases each). The CDR3 contains 15 residues. Trimming cost V 4 bases and J 0 bases, with 12 bases left between them. Germline CDR1 is SGHTA and CDR2 is FQGNSA. CDR3 residues: CASSSRDGHQETQYF. CDR3 in DNA: TGTGCCAGCAGCTCTCGGGACGGACACCAAGAGACCCAGTACTTC.

The rearrangement uses TRBV15 and TRBJ2-2, with 8 bases matching TRBD1. The CDR3 loop spans 15 amino acids. Germline V lookup: CDR1 LNHNV, CDR2 YYDKDF (reference sequence). The J segment lost 6 bases and the V segment lost 4 bases, leaving 7 bases of the junction unmatched. The chain's CDR3 is CATSISRQGPGELFF. The DNA for the CDR3 is TGTGCCACCAGCATCAGCAGACAGGGGCCCGGGGAGCTGTTTTTT.

The V and J genes are TRBV15 and TRBJ2-1, with 11 bases aligning to TRBD2. Germline V lookup: CDR1 LNHNV, CDR2 YYDKDF (reference sequence). Unmatched junction bases numbered 1, after V lost 1 base and J lost 5 bases. The CDR3 covers 15 residues. CDR3 DNA: TGTGCCACCAGCAGAGCGGGACTAGCGGACAATGAGCAGTTCTTC. This codes for CATSRAGLADNEQFF.

The chain combines TRBV7-9 with TRBJ2-5, with 11 bases aligning to TRBD2. The ends lost 5 bases at V and 3 bases at J; junction bases unmatched: 14. Germline V lookup: CDR1 SEHNR, CDR2 FQNEAQ (reference sequence). The CDR3 is 18 residues long. CDR3 residues: CASSKTTSGRMWEETQYF. CDR3 DNA sequence: TGTGCCAGCAGCAAAACTACTAGCGGGAGAATGTGGGAAGAGACCCAGTACTTC.

CDR3 amino acids: CASSLVRTTADTQYF. The CDR3 DNA follows: TGTGCCAGCAGCTTAGTTCGGACGACAGCAGATACGCAGTATTTT. The chain carries TRBV7-8 and TRBJ2-3, with D perhaps TRBD1 (5 bases). CDR1 and CDR2 from the germline V gene are SGHVS and FQNEAQ. CDR3 length: 15 amino acids. Trimming took 1 base from V and 4 from J, leaving 12 bases between them.

The chain recombines TRBV25-1 with TRBJ2-5, with 8 nucleotides matching TRBD1. J was trimmed by 4 bases and V by 6 bases; bases with no gene match: 4. Germline loops: CDR1 MGHDK, CDR2 SYGVNS. There are 13 residues in the CDR3. DNA for the CDR3: TGTGCCAGCAGGATACAGGGGGGAGAGACCCAGTACTTC. This translates into CASRIQGGETQYF. The complete variable domain, with remaining parts taken from reference TRBV25-1 and TRBJ2-5, reads EADIYQTPRYLVIGTGKKITLECSQTMGHDKMYWYQQDPGMELHLIHYSYGVNSTEKGDLSSESTVSRIRTEHFPLTLESARPSHTSQYLCASRIQGGETQYFGPGTRLLVL.

The chain couples TRBV7-2 to TRBJ1-4; D not certain. The V end was cut by 1 base, the J end by 4 bases, with 22 bases between. The germline CDR1 and CDR2 sequences are SGHTA and FQGNSA. The CDR3 has 19 amino acids. CDR3 residues: CASSLDPPNPTNVNEKLFF. CDR3 nucleotide sequence: TGTGCCAGCAGCTTAGATCCCCCCAACCCAACTAATGTTAATGAAAAACTGTTTTTT. Variable domain in full (rest from reference TRBV7-2 and TRBJ1-4): GAGVSQSPSNKVTEKGKDVELRCDPISGHTALYWYRQSLGQGLEFLIYFQGNSAPDKSGLPSDRFSAERTGGSVSTLTIQRTQQEDSAVYLCASSLDPPNPTNVNEKLFFGSGTQLSVL.

V usage is TRBV28 and J usage is TRBJ2-7; D is possibly TRBD2 (5 bases). The V gene's germline CDR1 is MDHEN and CDR2 SYDVKM. Between the trimmed V and J ends, which lost 6 bases and 6 bases, there was a span of 24 bases. This CDR3 spans 16 amino acids. The CDR3 region is CASSDARLIQGGEQYF. CDR3 nucleotides: TGTGCCAGCAGCGATGCTAGACTGATACAAGGAGGCGAGCAGTACTTC. Full variable domain (outside the CDR3, taken from reference TRBV28 and TRBJ2-7): DVKVTQSSRYLVKRTGEKVFLECVQDMDHENMFWYRQDPGLGLRLIYFSYDVKMKEKGDIPEGYSVSREKKERFSLILESASTNQTSMYLCASSDARLIQGGEQYFGPGTRLTVT.

In this sample, this clone turned up once. The V gene is TRBV7-9, the J gene TRBJ2-7; 8 bases are a match to TRBD1. The length of the CDR3 is 13 residues. CDR1 and CDR2 from the germline V gene are SEHNR and FQNEAQ (reference sequence). The CDR3 is CATRTGNTYEQYF. The CDR3 nucleotides read TGTGCGACCCGGACAGGGAACACCTACGAGCAGTACTTC. The full variable domain, with the rest looked up from reference TRBV7-9 and TRBJ2-7, is DTGVSQNPRHKITKRGQNVTFRCDPISEHNRLYWYRQTLGQGPEFLTYFQNEAQLEKSRLLSDRFSAERPKGSFSTLEIQRTEQGDSAMYLCATRTGNTYEQYFGPGTRLTVT.

This clone occurred once. V gene TRBV7-2 combines with J gene TRBJ2-2, with D perhaps TRBD2 (5 bases). Germline lookup yields CDR1 SGHTA and CDR2 FQGNSA. V lost 6 bases and J lost 5, with 10 bases in between. CDR3 size: 13 residues. This CDR3 is CASRTRETGELFF. The CDR3, as DNA: TGTGCCAGCAGGACAAGGGAGACCGGGGAGCTGTTTTTT.

The J gene is TRBJ2-2, the V gene TRBV9, with a possible D match to TRBD2 (6 bases). CDR3 length: 17 amino acids. CDR1 is SGDLS, CDR2 YYNGEE, per germline. Trimming removed 3 bases from V and 5 bases from J, with 20 bases in between. The CDR3 sequence is CASSESPQEGGTGELFF. As DNA, the CDR3 is TGTGCCAGCAGCGAGAGTCCGCAGGAGGGCGGGACCGGGGAGCTGTTTTTT.

The gene calls are TRBV6-1 and TRBJ2-7; maybe TRBD1 (6 bases). This CDR3 has 15 amino acids. Germline V CDR1 and CDR2: MNHNS, SASEGT. V was pared by 6 bases and J by 7 bases, with 22 bases between. The CDR3 is CASSHLRDTYGEQYF. CDR3 coding DNA: TGTGCCAGCAGCCACCTCCGGGACACTTACGGGGAGCAGTACTTC.

The chain joins TRBV27 to TRBJ2-3; no firm D call. CDR3 length: 17 amino acids. Germline V gene lookup returns CDR1 MNHEY and CDR2 SMNVEV (reference sequence). V was pared by 4 bases and J by 0 bases, with 17 bases between. CDR3 amino acids: CASSSQHPATSTDTQYF. In DNA, the CDR3 is TGTGCCAGCAGTTCCCAGCACCCAGCGACTAGCACAGATACGCAGTATTTT.

The CDR3 DNA sequence: TGTGCCAGCAGCTTCGAACGGGGGGTGGGCACTGAAGCTTTCTTT. This sequence encodes CASSFERGVGTEAFF. The chain uses TRBV6-5 and TRBJ1-1, with a weak D call TRBD1 (5 bases). Trimming took off 6 bases at V and 4 bases at J, with 18 bases between the two ends. The CDR3 sequence is 15 residues long. Per the germline V gene, CDR1 is MNHEY and CDR2 is SVGAGI.

This clone was seen once. V usage is TRBV5-4 and J usage is TRBJ2-1, with 8 bases matching TRBD2. The CDR3 spans 16 residues. Germline lookup yields CDR1 SGHNT and CDR2 YYREEE (reference sequence). The V gene end was trimmed by 2 bases and the J gene end by 5 bases; junction bases not matched to a gene: 9. The CDR3 region is CASSLKRESHNNEQFF. The CDR3 DNA reads as TGTGCCAGCAGCTTAAAGCGGGAGTCACATAACAATGAGCAGTTCTTC.

V is TRBV7-2 and J is TRBJ1-2; D is ambiguous. Germline CDR1 and CDR2: SGHTA and FQGNSA. The CDR3 loop spans 14 amino acids. V lost 3 bases, J lost 6 bases, and 14 bases lay in between. The CDR3 region is CASSLRGFGNGYTF. The CDR3 DNA sequence: TGTGCCAGCAGCTTGCGCGGTTTCGGAAATGGCTACACCTTC. Filled out from reference TRBV7-2 and TRBJ1-2, the complete variable domain reads GAGVSQSPSNKVTEKGKDVELRCDPISGHTALYWYRQSLGQGLEFLIYFQGNSAPDKSGLPSDRFSAERTGGSVSTLTIQRTQQEDSAVYLCASSLRGFGNGYTFGSGTRLTVV.

V gene TRBV28 combines with J gene TRBJ2-5, with D possibly being TRBD2 (6 bases). The DNA matches TRBJ2-7 better at its end, which makes the J call doubtful. Germline V gene data show CDR1 as MDHEN and CDR2 as SYDVKM. The CDR3 is made up of 15 amino acids. CDR3 sequence (DNA): TGTGCCAGCAGTTTATCTCCGGGAGACTCCTACGAGCAGTACTTC. It is translated as CASSLSPGDSYEQYF.

For this clone: Other DNA sequences in this sample translate to the same CDR3. The chain uses TRBV27 and TRBJ2-7; possibly TRBD2 for D (5 bases). The CDR3 is 14 residues long. The germline V gene encodes CDR1 MNHEY and CDR2 SMNVEV (reference sequence). V gave up 2 bases and J gave up 2 bases, with 10 bases separating them. CDR3 sequence reads: CASSLAGLAYEQYF. In DNA, the CDR3 is TGTGCCAGCAGTTTAGCGGGCCTAGCCTACGAGCAGTACTTC.

The chain joins TRBV27 to TRBJ2-7; tentative D call: TRBD2 (5 bases). The V end lost 2 bases, the J end lost 0 bases, and 14 bases lay between the germline ends. Germline-derived CDR1 and CDR2 are MNHEY and SMNVEV (reference sequence). The CDR3 has 16 residues. The CDR3 region is CASSLLPPGSSYEQYF. Here the CDR3 DNA reads TGTGCCAGCAGTTTACTACCCCCGGGAAGCTCCTACGAGCAGTACTTC.

The chain couples TRBV9 to TRBJ2-1, with D tentatively TRBD2 (6 bases). Trimming left V 4 bases short and J 8 bases short, with 25 bases between. Germline CDR1 and CDR2: SGDLS and YYNGEE. The CDR3 covers 17 residues. CDR3 in DNA: TGTGCCAGCAGCCCAAGGGTAGGAGGACTAACCCCCGATGAGCAGTTCTTC. Protein sequence: CASSPRVGGLTPDEQFF.

This clone was detected only once. This chain uses TRBV7-9 with TRBJ1-1, with TRBD1 identical over 9 bases. CDR3 length equals 17 residues. Trimming took 1 base from V and 3 from J; bases not matched to a gene: 9. Germline lookup yields CDR1 SEHNR and CDR2 FQNEAQ (reference sequence). The CDR3 loop is CASSLEGQGTFDTEAFF. The CDR3 DNA is TGTGCCAGCAGCTTAGAGGGACAGGGTACCTTCGACACTGAAGCTTTCTTT.

The V and J genes are TRBV18 and TRBJ2-7; D possibly corresponds to TRBD2 (6 bases). The CDR3 has 14 amino acids. V was trimmed by 2 bases and J by 3 bases, leaving 11 bases between them. From germline, CDR1 is KGHSH and CDR2 LQKENI. CDR3 sequence: CASSPMGLLYEQYF. The CDR3 DNA sequence: TGTGCCAGCTCACCAATGGGACTTCTCTACGAGCAGTACTTC.

In this sample, this clone turned up once. The V and J genes are TRBV9 and TRBJ2-1; 9 bases are a match to TRBD1. The CDR3 loop spans 13 amino acids. Germline V gene sequence: CDR1 SGDLS, CDR2 YYNGEE. The ends lost 4 bases at V and 8 bases at J; junction bases unmatched: 4. CDR3 sequence: CASSSGQGDEQFF. In nucleotides, the CDR3 is TGTGCCAGCAGCTCGGGACAGGGCGATGAGCAGTTCTTC.

The V gene is TRBV7-3, the J gene TRBJ2-3; D is possibly TRBD1 or TRBD2 (5 bases each). Germline V gives CDR1 SGHTA, CDR2 FQGTGA. This CDR3 comprises 14 residues. V was pared by 5 bases and J by 2 bases, with 11 bases between. For the CDR3, the DNA is TGTGCCAGCAGCCACCGGGACGACACAGATACGCAGTATTTT. Residues: CASSHRDDTDTQYF.

The J gene is TRBJ2-1, the V gene TRBV10-2; either TRBD1 or TRBD2 may fit D (5 bases each). CDR3 length equals 11 residues. From germline, CDR1 is WSHSY and CDR2 SAAADI. With 3 bases removed from V and 10 bases from J, the gap between germline ends came to 7 bases. Here the CDR3 DNA reads TGCGCCAGCAGTGACGGGGCCGAGCAGTTCTTC. Protein: CASSDGAEQFF.